The 32 T cell receptor beta chains below all came from one sample that was sequenced in a study of cytomegalovirus exposure and HLA in healthy donors. Using immunoSEQ multiplex PCR, the repertoire was profiled, and TCRdb retains in-frame clones only, with some absent. The data hold fewer than 150,000 clones, with 85% to 90% observed a single time. Sample: PBMCs. The receptors here all came from a woman aged 18-35 years in good health and CMV-seropositive.

This clone was seen more than once but under ten times. The chain couples TRBV4-1 to TRBJ1-1, with D possibly being TRBD1 (5 bases). V was shortened by 1 base and J by 5 bases, with 8 bases between the two germline ends. The CDR3 totals 13 residues. From germline, CDR1 is MGHRA and CDR2 YSYEKL. CDR3 in DNA: TGCGCCAGCAGCCAAGTACAGGTGACTGAAGCTTTCTTT. Translating gives CASSQVQVTEAFF.

The chain is built from TRBV5-4 and TRBJ2-7; 13 positions agree with TRBD2. The CDR3 is 14 amino acids. CDR1 and CDR2 from the germline V gene are SGHNT and YYREEE (reference sequence). V lost 3 bases, J lost 7 bases, and 4 bases stayed unmatched. The CDR3 DNA reads TGTGCCAGCAGCTCGGGACTAGCGGGACAAGAGCAGTACTTC. The encoded protein is CASSSGLAGQEQYF.

As for this clone: The junction and the germline gene differ at one end; a read error may be behind it. The V and J genes are TRBV7-6 and TRBJ2-1, with 10 bases lining up with TRBD2. Germline V CDR1 and CDR2: SGHVS, FNYEAQ. The CDR3 covers 15 residues. The CDR3 loop is CASSVAGGPYNEQFF. The CDR3 region has the DNA TGTGCCAGCAGCGTAGCGGGGGGACCATACAATGAGCAGTTCTTC.

The chain uses TRBV27 and TRBJ2-3; possibly TRBD1 for D (6 bases). The CDR3 has 16 amino acids. Germline V gene lookup returns CDR1 MNHEY and CDR2 SMNVEV (reference sequence). Trimming took off 5 bases at V and 3 bases at J, with 18 bases between the two ends. CDR3: CASSQDRGLSTDTQYF. CDR3 coding DNA: TGTGCCAGCAGTCAGGACAGAGGGCTTTCAACAGATACGCAGTATTTT.

The J gene is TRBJ2-1, the V gene TRBV11-2; 11 nucleotides agree with TRBD2. The CDR3 spans 16 residues. Germline assignment: CDR1 SGHAT and CDR2 FQNNGV. J was trimmed by 3 bases and V by 5 bases; bases with no gene match: 6. The CDR3 nucleotides read TGTGCCAGCAGCCCCAGACTAGCGGGGCTCTACAATGAGCAGTTCTTC. As protein: CASSPRLAGLYNEQFF. The whole variable domain, remainder taken from reference TRBV11-2 and TRBJ2-1, is EAGVAQSPRYKIIEKRQSVAFWCNPISGHATLYWYQQILGQGPKLLIQFQNNGVVDDSQLPKDRFSAERLKGVDSTLKIQPAKLEDSAVYLCASSPRLAGLYNEQFFGPGTRLTVL.

This clone is a singleton in its sample. The J gene is TRBJ1-1, the V gene TRBV14; maybe TRBD1 (6 bases). Germline values: CDR1 SGHDN, CDR2 FVKESK. The length of the CDR3 is 14 residues. V lost 6 bases to trimming and J lost 5 bases, with 16 bases between them. The CDR3 bases are TGTGCCAGCAGTCACCTGGGGGCGAGAACTGAAGCTTTCTTT. Its protein is CASSHLGARTEAFF.

The chain's CDR3 is CASSPLPGQGNYGYTF. The CDR3 DNA reads as TGTGCCAGCTCACCACTACCGGGACAGGGTAACTATGGCTACACCTTC. V usage is TRBV18 and J usage is TRBJ1-2; 9 nucleotides agree with TRBD1. J was trimmed by 1 base and V by 1 base; bases with no gene match: 4. There are 16 residues in the CDR3. Germline V gene data show CDR1 as KGHSH and CDR2 as LQKENI.

This clone is a singleton in its sample. This chain links TRBV19 with TRBJ1-2; no definite D call. Germline loops: CDR1 LNHDA, CDR2 SQIVND (reference sequence). Between the trimmed V and J ends, which lost 9 bases and 7 bases, there was a span of 18 bases. The CDR3 sequence is 13 residues long. The DNA for the CDR3 is TGTGCCAGCTCCGGACGGGAGACGACTGGCTACACCTTC. Translated: CASSGRETTGYTF.

The chain has TRBV7-2 and TRBJ2-5, with 12 positions matching TRBD2. Germline V gene lookup returns CDR1 SGHTA and CDR2 FQGNSA. Trimming took 1 base from V and 6 from J; bases not matched to a gene: 12. The CDR3 covers 18 residues. The CDR3 reads CASSLGPYLAGGPQTQYF. The CDR3 coding sequence is TGTGCCAGCAGCTTAGGCCCCTATCTAGCGGGGGGGCCGCAGACCCAGTACTTC.

The J gene is TRBJ2-3, the V gene TRBV28, with 12 bases lining up with TRBD1. This CDR3 comprises 20 residues. Trimming removed 5 bases from V and 2 bases from J; junction bases left unmatched: 17. In germline, CDR1 is MDHEN, CDR2 SYDVKM. The CDR3 DNA follows: TGTGCCAGCAGTCCGGGGACAGGGGGCGGTGCAGCGGGCGCCACAGATACGCAGTATTTT. This encodes CASSPGTGGGAAGATDTQYF.

The chain joins TRBV19 to TRBJ2-5, with D hard to call. Germline-derived CDR1 and CDR2 are LNHDA and SQIVND (reference sequence). The CDR3 consists of 12 residues. The V and J ends lost 4 bases and 3 bases respectively, with 6 bases between them. The CDR3 protein is CASSRRKETQYF. The CDR3 nucleotides read TGTGCCAGTAGTAGGAGAAAAGAGACCCAGTACTTC.

This clone appeared a single time. The rearrangement uses TRBV27 and TRBJ2-7; TRBD1 matches 10 bases. Germline-derived CDR1 and CDR2 are MNHEY and SMNVEV (reference sequence). J was trimmed by 4 bases and V by 5 bases; bases with no gene match: 8. The CDR3 runs to 15 residues. CDR3 in DNA: TGTGCCAGCAGTGTACGGACAGGGGGGGCATACGAGCAGTACTTC. Translated, it gives CASSVRTGGAYEQYF.

This clone has only one observation. This chain uses TRBV5-1 with TRBJ2-7; 7 bases fit TRBD2. With 0 bases clipped from V and 6 bases from J, the junction kept 0 bases outside the gene matches. CDR1 and CDR2 from the germline V gene are SGHRS and YFSETQ. The CDR3 has 12 amino acids. CDR3 coding DNA: TGCGCCAGCAGCTTGGGCGGGGGCGAGCAGTACTTC. This gives the protein CASSLGGGEQYF.

The chain carries TRBV5-6 and TRBJ2-7, with no clear D. CDR1 is SGHDT, CDR2 YYEEEE, per germline. V was shortened by 1 base and J by 5 bases, with 7 bases between the two germline ends. The CDR3 contains 12 residues. DNA of the CDR3: TGTGCCAGCAGCTTGCCCAGGAACGAGCAGTACTTC. The encoded protein is CASSLPRNEQYF.

The chain is built from TRBV2 and TRBJ2-1; 9 bases line up with TRBD2. From germline, CDR1 is SNHLY and CDR2 FYNNEI. The CDR3 loop spans 17 amino acids. V was clipped by 6 bases and J by 5 bases; unmatched bases: 14. This chain's CDR3 is CASSTLFSGGADNEQFF. CDR3 nucleotides: TGTGCCAGCAGCACACTGTTTAGCGGGGGCGCTGACAATGAGCAGTTCTTC.

The chain links TRBV28 to TRBJ2-7; perhaps TRBD1 as D (6 bases). The CDR3 runs to 15 residues. Trimming pared 7 bases from V and 2 bases from J, leaving 18 bases between. The germline V gene encodes CDR1 MDHEN and CDR2 SYDVKM. CDR3 DNA sequence: TGTGCCAGCACCCTGAGGGGGAGTTCGGCCTACGAGCAGTACTTC. It yields the protein CASTLRGSSAYEQYF.

The chain is built from TRBV15 and TRBJ2-7; the D gene is possibly TRBD2 (6 bases). Germline V gene lookup returns CDR1 LNHNV and CDR2 YYDKDF (reference sequence). V was shortened by 7 bases and J by 1 base, with 14 bases between the two germline ends. This CDR3 has 14 residues. The CDR3 nucleotides read TGTGCCACCAAACCGGGACTGTTATCCTACGAGCAGTACTTC. It specifies CATKPGLLSYEQYF.

The gene calls are TRBV6-1 and TRBJ2-2; possible D gene TRBD1, 6 bases. Trimming took off 7 bases at V and 6 bases at J, with 18 bases between the two ends. The CDR3 runs to 15 residues. The germline V gene has CDR1 MNHNS and CDR2 SASEGT. Here the CDR3 DNA reads TGTGCCAGCATCAGACAGATAAGACAGGCCGGGGAGCTGTTTTTT. It translates to CASIRQIRQAGELFF.

The chain couples TRBV6-1 to TRBJ1-3, with a possible D match to TRBD1 (6 bases). The CDR3 covers 15 residues. Germline CDR1 and CDR2: MNHNS and SASEGT. The germline V and J ends were trimmed by 2 bases and 4 bases, with 12 bases remaining between them. As DNA, the CDR3 is TGTGCCAGCAGTGAATTTACAGGGCCAGGAAACACCATATATTTT. It yields the protein CASSEFTGPGNTIYF.

The V gene is TRBV28, the J gene TRBJ2-7; 7 bases match TRBD1. CDR3 length equals 14 residues. V shed 4 bases, J shed 0 bases, and the junction held 3 bases outside the gene matches. Germline CDR1 is MDHEN and CDR2 is SYDVKM. For the CDR3, the DNA is TGTGCCAGCAGTTCCGGGACAGACTCCTACGAGCAGTACTTC. It is translated as CASSSGTDSYEQYF.

The rearrangement uses TRBV10-3 and TRBJ2-7; no definite D call. This CDR3 is built from 12 residues. Germline V gene lookup returns CDR1 ENHRY and CDR2 SYGVKD. V shed 8 bases and J shed 5 bases, with 13 bases lying between them. CDR3 amino acids: CAISRGPDEQYF. The CDR3 nucleotides read TGTGCCATCTCTAGAGGCCCGGACGAGCAGTACTTC.

The chain employs TRBV25-1 and TRBJ2-3; 12 bases line up with TRBD2. Germline CDR1 reads MGHDK; CDR2 reads SYGVNS. The CDR3 totals 14 residues. Germline trimming cut 8 bases from V and 0 bases from J; bases unmatched to any gene: 0. The CDR3 nucleotides read TGTGCCAGCGGACTAGCGGGGAGCACAGATACGCAGTATTTT. It is translated as CASGLAGSTDTQYF.

This rearrangement joins TRBV5-1 to TRBJ2-3, with 7 nucleotides matching TRBD1. The CDR3 sequence is 15 residues long. The J segment lost 0 bases and the V segment lost 4 bases, leaving 5 bases of the junction unmatched. CDR1 SGHRS and CDR2 YFSETQ come from the germline V gene. The CDR3 here is CASSGDSTSTDTQYF. The CDR3 nucleotides read TGCGCCAGCAGCGGGGACAGTACTAGCACAGATACGCAGTATTTT.

This chain links TRBV19 with TRBJ2-2, with 7 bases lining up with TRBD2. The J segment lost 9 bases and the V segment lost 1 base, leaving 5 bases of the junction unmatched. The length of the CDR3 is 14 residues. The germline V gene has CDR1 LNHDA and CDR2 SQIVND (reference sequence). For the CDR3, the DNA is TGTGCCAGTAGTATAGGAGCGGGGCTTAGGGAGCTGTTTTTT. Its translation: CASSIGAGLRELFF.

Only a few counts were recorded for this clone. The chain is built from TRBV30 and TRBJ1-5, with 11 bases fitting TRBD1. V gave up 2 bases and J gave up 7 bases; unmatched junction bases: 4. Looked up from germline, CDR1 is GTSNPN and CDR2 is SVGIG (reference sequence). The CDR3 runs 14 residues. CDR3: CAWSQGTGGQPQHF. The CDR3 DNA is TGTGCCTGGAGTCAGGGGACAGGGGGGCAGCCCCAGCATTTT.

V and J are TRBV5-1 and TRBJ2-2, with 9 positions matching TRBD1. The V and J ends lost 4 bases and 3 bases, in that order; junction bases with no gene match: 7. CDR1 is SGHRS and CDR2 is YFSETQ in the germline V gene. This CDR3 is 16 amino acids long. CDR3 loop: CASSLGTGTYTGELFF. The CDR3 DNA reads TGCGCCAGCAGCCTGGGGACAGGGACCTACACCGGGGAGCTGTTTTTT.

The chain is built from TRBV15 and TRBJ1-2; D may be TRBD1 (6 bases). The length of the CDR3 is 15 residues. Germline CDR1 reads LNHNV; CDR2 reads YYDKDF (reference sequence). Trimming cost V 3 bases and J 3 bases, with 14 bases left between them. For the CDR3, the DNA is TGTGCCACCAGCAGGGGGGGGCCGACCTACTATGGCTACACCTTC. Translating it yields CATSRGGPTYYGYTF.

Only one count was recorded for this clone. The chain joins TRBV5-6 to TRBJ2-3; the match to TRBD2 covers 7 bases. The junction had 1 base not matched to a gene; V was cut back by 3 bases and J by 3 bases. The germline V gene has CDR1 SGHDT and CDR2 YYEEEE. The CDR3 has 13 residues. CDR3 coding DNA: TGTGCCAGCAGCTCAGCGGGAACAGATACGCAGTATTTT. As protein: CASSSAGTDTQYF.

The V gene is TRBV6-6, the J gene TRBJ1-6; D is unclear. Germline V gene sequence: CDR1 MNHNY, CDR2 SVGAGI (reference sequence). This CDR3 contains 16 residues. Trimming took off 5 bases at V and 6 bases at J, with 17 bases between the two ends. Written as DNA, the CDR3 is TGTGCCAGCAGTCCCGCGAGAGGTGGGTTTAATTCACCCCTCCACTTT. Its protein product is CASSPARGGFNSPLHF.

The chain uses TRBV5-6 and TRBJ2-5; D is undetermined. Trimming pared 0 bases from V and 5 bases from J, leaving 11 bases between. The CDR3 spans 14 residues. Germline assignment: CDR1 SGHDT and CDR2 YYEEEE. The CDR3 spells CASSLVDSSETQYF. The CDR3 DNA reads TGTGCCAGCAGCTTGGTAGACTCATCGGAGACCCAGTACTTC. Complete variable domain (other parts from reference TRBV5-6 and TRBJ2-5): DAGVTQSPTHLIKTRGQQVTLRCSPKSGHDTVSWYQQALGQGPQFIFQYYEEEERQRGNFPDRFSGHQFPNYSSELNVNALLLGDSALYLCASSLVDSSETQYFGPGTRLLVL.

The chain links TRBV5-5 to TRBJ1-5, with a tentative D call TRBD1 (5 bases). Trimming took off 4 bases at V and 7 bases at J, with 15 bases between the two ends. CDR3 length: 14 residues. The germline gives CDR1 SGHKS, CDR2 YYEKEE (reference sequence). CDR3 region: CASSRNAGDQPQHF. As DNA, the CDR3 is TGTGCCAGCAGCCGAAACGCGGGGGACCAGCCCCAGCATTTT.

The chain links TRBV5-5 to TRBJ1-3; D not resolved. Trimming pared 2 bases from V and 0 bases from J, leaving 15 bases between. CDR1 is SGHKS and CDR2 is YYEKEE in the germline V gene (reference sequence). CDR3 length equals 17 residues. The CDR3 here is CASSFDLLPFSGNTIYF. As DNA, the CDR3 is TGTGCCAGCAGCTTCGACTTACTCCCTTTCTCTGGAAACACCATATATTTT.